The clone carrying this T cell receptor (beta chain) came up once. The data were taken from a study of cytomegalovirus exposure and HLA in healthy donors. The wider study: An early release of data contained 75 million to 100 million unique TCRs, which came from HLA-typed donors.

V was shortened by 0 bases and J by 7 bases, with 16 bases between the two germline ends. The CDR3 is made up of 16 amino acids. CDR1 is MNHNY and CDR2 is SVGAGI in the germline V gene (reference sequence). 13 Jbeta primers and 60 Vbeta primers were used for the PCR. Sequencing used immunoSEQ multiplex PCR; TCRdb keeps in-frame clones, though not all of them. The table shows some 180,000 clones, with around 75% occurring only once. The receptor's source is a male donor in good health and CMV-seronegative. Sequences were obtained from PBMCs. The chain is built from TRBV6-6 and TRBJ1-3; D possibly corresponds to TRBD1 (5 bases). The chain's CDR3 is CASSYSTGDVGNTIYF. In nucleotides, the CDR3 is TGTGCCAGCAGTTACTCTACAGGCGATGTGGGGAACACCATATATTTT.